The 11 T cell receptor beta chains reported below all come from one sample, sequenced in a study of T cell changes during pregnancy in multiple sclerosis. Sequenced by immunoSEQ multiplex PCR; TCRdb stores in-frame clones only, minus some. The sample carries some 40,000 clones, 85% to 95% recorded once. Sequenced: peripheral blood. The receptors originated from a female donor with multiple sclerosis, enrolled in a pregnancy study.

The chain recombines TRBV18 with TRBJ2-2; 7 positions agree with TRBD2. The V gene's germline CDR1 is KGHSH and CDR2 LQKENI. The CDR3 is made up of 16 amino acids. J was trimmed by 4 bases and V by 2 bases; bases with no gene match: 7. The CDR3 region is CASSPSLAGATGELFF. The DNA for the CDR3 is TGTGCCAGCTCACCAAGTCTCGCGGGAGCCACCGGGGAGCTGTTTTTT.

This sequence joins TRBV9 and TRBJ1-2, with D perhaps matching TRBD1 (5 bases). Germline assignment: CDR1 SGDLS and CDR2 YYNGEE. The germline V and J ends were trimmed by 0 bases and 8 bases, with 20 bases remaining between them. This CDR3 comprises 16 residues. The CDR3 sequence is CASSVALWGGGEGYTF. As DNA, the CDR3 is TGTGCCAGCAGCGTAGCTCTGTGGGGAGGAGGGGAAGGCTACACCTTC.

CDR3 sequence (DNA): TGTGCCAGTAGTATAAGTAGCGGGATCTACAATGAGCAGTTCTTC. Amino acids: CASSISSGIYNEQFF. The V gene is TRBV19, the J gene TRBJ2-1; 8 nucleotides agree with TRBD2. This CDR3 has 15 amino acids. Germline-derived CDR1 and CDR2 are LNHDA and SQIVND (reference sequence). The trim removed 2 bases at V and 3 bases at J, leaving 3 bases unmatched.

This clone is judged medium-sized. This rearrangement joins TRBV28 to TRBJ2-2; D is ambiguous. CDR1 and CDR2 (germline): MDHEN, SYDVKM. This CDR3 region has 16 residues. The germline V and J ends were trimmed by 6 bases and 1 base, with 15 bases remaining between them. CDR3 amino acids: CASRPSLVENTGELFF. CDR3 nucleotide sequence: TGTGCCAGCAGGCCGTCGCTAGTGGAGAACACCGGGGAGCTGTTTTTT.

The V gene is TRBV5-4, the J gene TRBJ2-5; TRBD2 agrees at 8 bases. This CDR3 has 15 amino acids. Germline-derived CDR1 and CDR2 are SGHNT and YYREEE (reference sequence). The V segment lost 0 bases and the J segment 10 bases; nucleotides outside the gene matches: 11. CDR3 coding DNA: TGTGCCAGCAGCTTGGAAGATCCAGCGGGAGTCGTCCAGTACTTC. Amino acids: CASSLEDPAGVVQYF.

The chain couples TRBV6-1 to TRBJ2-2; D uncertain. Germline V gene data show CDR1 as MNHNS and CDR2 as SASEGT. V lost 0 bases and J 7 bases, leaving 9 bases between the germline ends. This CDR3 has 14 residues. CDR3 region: CASSEARQVGELFF. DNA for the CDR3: TGTGCCAGCAGTGAAGCGAGACAAGTCGGGGAGCTGTTTTTT.

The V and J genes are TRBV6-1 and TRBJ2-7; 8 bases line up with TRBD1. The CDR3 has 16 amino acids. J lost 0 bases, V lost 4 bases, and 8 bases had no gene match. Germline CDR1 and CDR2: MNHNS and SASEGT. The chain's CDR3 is CASSGTGLFNSYEQYF. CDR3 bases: TGTGCCAGCAGTGGGACAGGGCTCTTCAACTCCTACGAGCAGTACTTC.

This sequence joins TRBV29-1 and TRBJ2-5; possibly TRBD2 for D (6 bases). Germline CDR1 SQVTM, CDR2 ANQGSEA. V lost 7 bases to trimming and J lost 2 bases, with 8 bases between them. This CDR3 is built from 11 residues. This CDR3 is CSGLAQETQYF. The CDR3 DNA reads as TGCAGCGGCCTAGCGCAAGAGACCCAGTACTTC. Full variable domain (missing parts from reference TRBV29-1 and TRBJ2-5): SAVISQKPSRDICQRGTSLTIQCQVDSQVTMMFWYRQQPGQSLTLIATANQGSEATYESGFVIDKFPISRPNLTFSTLTVSNMSPEDSSIYLCSGLAQETQYFGPGTRLLVL.

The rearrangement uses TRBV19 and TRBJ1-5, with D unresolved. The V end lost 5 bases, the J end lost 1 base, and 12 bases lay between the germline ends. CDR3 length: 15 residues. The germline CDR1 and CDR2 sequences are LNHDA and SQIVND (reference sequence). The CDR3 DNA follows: TGTGCCAGTAGTCCTGTTGGCGCCAGCAATCAGCCCCAGCATTTT. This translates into CASSPVGASNQPQHF.

The CDR3 sequence is CASSENRGALDTQYF. The CDR3 DNA is TGTGCCAGCAGTGAAAACAGAGGGGCTCTGGATACGCAGTATTTT. This chain uses TRBV2 with TRBJ2-3; either TRBD1 or TRBD2 may supply D (5 bases each). The V gene's germline CDR1 is SNHLY and CDR2 FYNNEI. The CDR3 loop spans 15 amino acids. V was shortened by 2 bases and J by 6 bases, with 15 bases between the two germline ends.

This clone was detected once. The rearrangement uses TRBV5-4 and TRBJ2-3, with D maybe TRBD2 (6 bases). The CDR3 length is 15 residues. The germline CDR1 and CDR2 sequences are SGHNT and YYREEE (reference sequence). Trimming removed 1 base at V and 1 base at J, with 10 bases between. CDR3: CASSLSSSGTDTQYF. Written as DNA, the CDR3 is TGTGCCAGCAGCTTGTCGTCTAGCGGCACAGATACGCAGTATTTT.